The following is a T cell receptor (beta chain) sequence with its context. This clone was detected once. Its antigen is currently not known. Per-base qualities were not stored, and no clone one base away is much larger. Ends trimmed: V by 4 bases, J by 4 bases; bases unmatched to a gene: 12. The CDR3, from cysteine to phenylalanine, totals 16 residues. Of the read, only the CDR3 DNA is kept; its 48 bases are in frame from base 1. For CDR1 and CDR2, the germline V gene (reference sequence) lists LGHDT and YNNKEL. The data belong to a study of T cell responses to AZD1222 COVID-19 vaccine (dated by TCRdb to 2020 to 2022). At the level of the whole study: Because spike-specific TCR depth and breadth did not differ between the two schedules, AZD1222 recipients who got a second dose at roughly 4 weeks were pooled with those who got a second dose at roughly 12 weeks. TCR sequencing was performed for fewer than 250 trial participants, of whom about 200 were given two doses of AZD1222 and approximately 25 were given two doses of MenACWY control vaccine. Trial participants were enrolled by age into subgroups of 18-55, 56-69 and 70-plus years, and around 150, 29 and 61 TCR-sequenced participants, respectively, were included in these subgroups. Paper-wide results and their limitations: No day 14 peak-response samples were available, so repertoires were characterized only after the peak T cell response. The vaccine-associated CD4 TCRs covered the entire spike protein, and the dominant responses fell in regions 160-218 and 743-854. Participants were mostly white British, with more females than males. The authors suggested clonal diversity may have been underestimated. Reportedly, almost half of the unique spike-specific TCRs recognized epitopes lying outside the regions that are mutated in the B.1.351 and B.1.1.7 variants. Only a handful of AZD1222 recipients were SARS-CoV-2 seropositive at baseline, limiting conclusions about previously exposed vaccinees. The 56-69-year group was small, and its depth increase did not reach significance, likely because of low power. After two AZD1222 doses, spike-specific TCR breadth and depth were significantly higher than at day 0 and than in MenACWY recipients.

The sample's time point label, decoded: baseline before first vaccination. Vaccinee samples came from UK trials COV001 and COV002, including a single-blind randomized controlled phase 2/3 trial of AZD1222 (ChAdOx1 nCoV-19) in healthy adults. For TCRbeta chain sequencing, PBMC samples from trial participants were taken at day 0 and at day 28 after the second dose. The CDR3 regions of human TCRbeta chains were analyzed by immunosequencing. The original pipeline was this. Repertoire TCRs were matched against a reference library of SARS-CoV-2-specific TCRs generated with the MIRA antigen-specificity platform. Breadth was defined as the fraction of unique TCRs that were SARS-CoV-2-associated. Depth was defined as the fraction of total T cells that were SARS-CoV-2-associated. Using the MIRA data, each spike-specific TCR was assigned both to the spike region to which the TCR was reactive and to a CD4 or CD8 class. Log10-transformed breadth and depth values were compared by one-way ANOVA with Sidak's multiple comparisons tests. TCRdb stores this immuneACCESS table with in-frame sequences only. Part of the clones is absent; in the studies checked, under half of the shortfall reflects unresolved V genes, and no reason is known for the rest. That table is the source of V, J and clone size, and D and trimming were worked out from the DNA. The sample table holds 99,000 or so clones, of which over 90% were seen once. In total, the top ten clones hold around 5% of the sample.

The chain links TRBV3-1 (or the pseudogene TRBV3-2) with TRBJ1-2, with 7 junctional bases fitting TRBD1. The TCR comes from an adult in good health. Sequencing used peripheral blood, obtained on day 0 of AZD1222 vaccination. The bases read TGTGCCAGCAGCCGAGGGCTAATTGGACAGGCCTATGGCTACACCTTC. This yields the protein CASSRGLIGQAYGYTF.